This T cell receptor beta chain appears in the sequencing data of a study of shared clonotypes between healthy human individuals. Study results and caveats: The study found approximately 5% of naive CD4 clonotypes shared across four donors. Investigators expected sequencing depth to affect clonotype sharing among donors.

Regarding this clone: Its antigen is still unknown.

TCRdb keeps only in-frame clones here, not all; method: immunoSEQ multiplex PCR. Of roughly 410,000 clones in the sample, 96% were seen once. This sequence was found in a man younger than 45 in good health. Material: memory CD8+ T cells sorted from blood. Stated subset: CD45RO+ cells pooled with CCR7-negative TemRA cells.

The CDR3 spells CASSLVGQPNEKLFF. The DNA for the CDR3 is TGTGCCAGCAGCTTGGTGGGACAGCCTAATGAAAAACTGTTTTTT. The gene calls are TRBV5-6 and TRBJ1-4, with 7 positions matching TRBD1. The CDR3 runs to 15 residues. The germline gives CDR1 SGHDT, CDR2 YYEEEE. Trimming cost V 0 bases and J 3 bases; bases outside gene matches: 2.